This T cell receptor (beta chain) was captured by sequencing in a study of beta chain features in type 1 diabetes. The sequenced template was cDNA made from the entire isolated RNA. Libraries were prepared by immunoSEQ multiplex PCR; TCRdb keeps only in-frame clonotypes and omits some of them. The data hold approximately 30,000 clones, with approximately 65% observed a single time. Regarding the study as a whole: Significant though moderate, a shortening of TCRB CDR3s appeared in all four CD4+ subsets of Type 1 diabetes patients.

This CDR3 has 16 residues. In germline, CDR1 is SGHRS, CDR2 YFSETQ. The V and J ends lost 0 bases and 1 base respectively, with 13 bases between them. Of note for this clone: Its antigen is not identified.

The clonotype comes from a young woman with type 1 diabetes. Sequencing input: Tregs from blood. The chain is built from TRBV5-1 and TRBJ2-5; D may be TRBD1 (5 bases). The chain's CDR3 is CASSLGQLHPQETQYF. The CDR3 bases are TGCGCCAGCAGCTTGGGACAGCTTCACCCCCAAGAGACCCAGTACTTC.